One and the same sample provided the 10 T cell receptor beta chains below, sequenced in a study of glioma-infiltrating T cells. The iRepertoire nested amplicon-rescue multiplex PCR amplified TCR alpha and beta CDR3s from RNA. TCRdb re-analysed the multiplex PCR reads in MiXCR, keeping a single row per CDR3 protein. The sample records under 150,000 distinct CDR3 sequences, about two fifths being singletons. Sequenced input: glioma tissue, nonneoplastic brain tissue, or PBMCs (not recorded which). These receptors were collected from a human donor with low-grade glioma or glioblastoma, undergoing nonglioma brain surgery, or in good health (not recorded which).

This clonotype was seen more than once but under ten times. Written as DNA, the CDR3 is TGCAGTGCTAGTGCGAAGGTGGACACTGAAGCTTTCTTT. The encoded protein is CSASAKVDTEAFF. The chain combines TRBV20-1 with TRBJ1-1, with D uncertain. V was trimmed by 3 bases and J by 3 bases, leaving 11 bases between them. The germline gives CDR1 DFQATT, CDR2 SNEGSKA (reference sequence). This CDR3 region has 13 residues.

The J gene is TRBJ2-1, the V gene TRBV20-1; 9 bases are a match to TRBD1. Unmatched junction bases numbered 11, after V lost 6 bases and J lost 8 bases. The germline V gene has CDR1 DFQATT and CDR2 SNEGSKA (reference sequence). The CDR3 has 14 residues. This CDR3 reads CSAPARTGVDEQFF. DNA for the CDR3: TGCAGTGCCCCCGCCAGGACAGGGGTCGATGAGCAGTTCTTC.

V usage is TRBV28 and J usage is TRBJ1-1, with D unresolved. The V and J ends lost 2 bases and 8 bases respectively, with 6 bases between them. This CDR3 spans 11 amino acids. Per germline, CDR1 MDHEN and CDR2 SYDVKM. This chain's CDR3 is CASSLGIEAFF. Here the CDR3 DNA reads TGTGCCAGCAGTTTAGGAATAGAAGCTTTCTTT.

The chain carries TRBV6-1 and TRBJ2-7, with TRBD2 matching 7 bases. CDR3 length: 13 amino acids. Germline V gene sequence: CDR1 MNHNS, CDR2 SASEGT. The V gene end was trimmed by 5 bases and the J gene end by 3 bases; junction bases not matched to a gene: 4. This CDR3 reads CASSPGLDYEQYF. The DNA of the CDR3 is TGTGCCAGCAGTCCCGGACTAGACTACGAGCAGTACTTC.

The rearrangement joins TRBV20-1 to TRBJ2-7, with D possibly being TRBD1 or TRBD2 (6 bases each). V shed 6 bases and J shed 5 bases, with 20 bases lying between them. Germline assignment: CDR1 DFQATT and CDR2 SNEGSKA (reference sequence). There are 14 residues in the CDR3. The chain's CDR3 is CSAPRMEGGNEQYF. For the CDR3, the DNA is TGCAGTGCCCCTCGAATGGAGGGGGGAAACGAGCAGTACTTC.

This clonotype is a singleton in its sample. The V and J genes are TRBV9 and TRBJ2-5, with D perhaps TRBD1 (6 bases). Germline V lookup: CDR1 SGDLS, CDR2 YYNGEE. V shed 4 bases and J shed 4 bases, with 11 bases lying between them. This CDR3 comprises 13 residues. CDR3 nucleotide sequence: TGTGCCAGCAGCCCAGGGGCAGTAGAGACCCAGTACTTC. Translating gives CASSPGAVETQYF.

This clonotype was picked up a small number of times. The chain joins TRBV6-2 or TRBV6-3 to TRBJ1-6; 7 nucleotides line up with TRBD1. V was clipped by 4 bases and J by 9 bases; unmatched bases: 9. CDR3 length: 15 amino acids. CDR1 is MNHEY, CDR2 SVGEGT, per germline. CDR3 region: CASSWDDRDGSPLHF. The CDR3 DNA is TGTGCCAGCAGTTGGGACGACAGGGACGGTTCACCCCTCCACTTT.

This clonotype was seen a handful of times. The chain combines TRBV7-2 with TRBJ1-1; tentatively, D is TRBD1 (6 bases). The CDR3 sequence is 16 residues long. Looked up from germline, CDR1 is SGHTA and CDR2 is FQGNSA. V shed 5 bases and J shed 3 bases, with 19 bases lying between them. CDR3 in amino acids: CASSRNGGRGDTEAFF. Here the CDR3 DNA reads TGTGCCAGCAGCCGAAATGGGGGGCGAGGGGACACTGAAGCTTTCTTT.

This clonotype has only a few counts. CDR3 region: CATSSHGGVHEQYF. The CDR3 DNA is TGTGCCACCAGCTCTCATGGGGGTGTCCACGAGCAGTACTTC. The chain couples TRBV15 to TRBJ2-7, with D perhaps matching TRBD1 or TRBD2 (5 bases each). The CDR3 totals 14 residues. Germline assignment: CDR1 LNHNV and CDR2 YYDKDF (reference sequence). Trimming removed 5 bases at V and 5 bases at J, with 16 bases between.

The chain's CDR3 is CASSCDAGGAYEQYF. The CDR3 DNA follows: TGTGCCAGCAGTTGCGACGCCGGGGGGGCTTACGAGCAGTACTTC. The genes are TRBV6-2 or TRBV6-3 and TRBJ2-7, with 8 positions matching TRBD2. Germline V gives CDR1 MNHEY, CDR2 SVGEGT. Germline trimming cut 4 bases from V and 4 bases from J; bases unmatched to any gene: 9. The CDR3 loop spans 15 amino acids.